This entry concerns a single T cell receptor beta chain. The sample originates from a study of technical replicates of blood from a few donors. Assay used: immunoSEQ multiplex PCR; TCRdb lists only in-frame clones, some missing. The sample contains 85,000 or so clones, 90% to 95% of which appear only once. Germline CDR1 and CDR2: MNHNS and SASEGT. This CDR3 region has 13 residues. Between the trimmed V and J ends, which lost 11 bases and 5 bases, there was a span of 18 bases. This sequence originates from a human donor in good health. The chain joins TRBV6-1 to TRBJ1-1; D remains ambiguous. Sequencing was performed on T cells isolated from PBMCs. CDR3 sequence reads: CAGELGRGTEAFF. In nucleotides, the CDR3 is TGTGCCGGGGAGTTAGGCCGCGGGACTGAAGCTTTCTTT.